The following is a TCR beta chain sequence with its context. Its matching antigen is unknown. This specimen belongs to a study of T-cell memory formation after mild COVID-19. Whole-study context: Most TCR clusters belonged to a single donor. Study findings and constraints: Confirmation of SARS-CoV-2 specificity was lacking for second-wave clones peaking day 37.

This CDR3 has 14 amino acids. Germline lookup yields CDR1 MGHRA and CDR2 YSYEKL. Trimming cost V 4 bases and J 5 bases; bases outside gene matches: 6. One entry per CDR3 protein, called by TCRdb with MiXCR from the 5' RACE reads. The data show roughly 89,000 distinct CDR3 sequences, about 13% seen once. The sequenced material came from PBMCs or a T cell subset sorted from them (not recorded which). This receptor was taken from an adult woman who had mild COVID-19 (a few samples of this study predate the infection). Cell type and time point are not known. The chain joins TRBV4-1 to TRBJ2-5; TRBD2 agrees at 8 bases. CDR3 protein: CASSRGLARETQYF. In DNA, the CDR3 is TGCGCCAGCAGCCGCGGACTAGCTCGTGAGACCCAGTACTTC.